The text below deals with one T cell receptor beta chain. This receptor's antigen is unknown. The input lacks base qualities; no much larger clone sits a single base away. The data were taken from a study of CD8 T cells in Susac syndrome (dated by TCRdb to the late 2010s). Concerning the study at large: The study used repertoire sequencing to test whether antigen drove CD8+ T cell activation and differentiation in Susac syndrome. Broad study findings and their caveats: The study acknowledged that relatively few individuals were included in the TCR sequencing and HLA analysis.

Peripheral blood CD8+ and CD4+ T cells from healthy donors, Susac syndrome patients and multiple sclerosis patients were profiled using high-throughput TCR beta sequencing. Treatment-naive patients with stable or active relapsing-remitting disease fulfilling revised McDonald criteria were used as multiple sclerosis controls. CD8+ TEMRA cells were enriched by FACS, while bulk CD8+ and CD4+ T cells were purified by magnetic negative isolation. Blood was collected in EDTA tubes and processed within 24 hours, with PBMCs isolated through density gradient centrifugation. PBMCs intended for TCR sequencing were cryopreserved in liquid nitrogen and thawed later in a water bath at 37 degrees C. Purity of sorted or isolated CD4+, CD8+ and CD8+ TEMRA cells was at least 90%. RNA was extracted with the RNeasy kit and 0.5 to 1 ug was reverse transcribed using random hexamers. The immunoSEQ multiplex PCR assay, covering 54 Vbeta and 13 Jbeta segments, was used to amplify TCR beta CDR3 regions. Bias from PCR amplification was corrected by using a synthetic template baseline for primer optimization and for computational correction. The paper's processing steps were these. Reads were annotated to V, D and J genes according to IMGT and were analyzed with immunoSEQ Analyzer, with only productive sequences retained. Clonality was computed as one minus Shannon entropy normalized by log2 of the number of productive unique sequences. For each patient and control, public and private clones were evaluated within the 100 most prevalent clones. Susac-specific clones were defined as absent from healthy and MS cohorts, roughly 1,100 published viral clones and other ImmuneACCESS disease sequences. The public reads were quality trimmed at Q25 with fastp and then assembled into clones with MiXCR by TCRdb, keeping productive beta chains. When rows share a CDR3 protein, they turn into one entry using the most common DNA and genes. TCRdb, not the original authors, processed these V and J calls. In this sample the table shows about 180,000 distinct CDR3 sequences, 90% to 96% of which occur a single time. The ten largest clones take up around 0.093% of the sample.

V is shortened by 1 base, J by 4 bases, and the region joining them spans 7 bases. In the germline V gene, CDR1 corresponds to LGHNA and CDR2 to YSLEER. The CDR3 runs 13 amino acids, cysteine and phenylalanine included. The DNA shown is the 39-base CDR3, in frame from base 1. This clonotype was obtained from a human donor with multiple sclerosis. The material sequenced was CD4+ T cells from PBMCs. Here the chain combines TRBV4-3 and TRBJ1-2, with the D gene too uncertain to name. Here is the DNA: TGCGCCAGCAGCCAAGTCGTCTTCTATGGCTACACCTTC. The translation is CASSQVVFYGYTF.